These T cell receptor beta chains were read from a single sample in a study of OX40 agonist ivuxolimab in advanced cancers. Libraries were prepared by immunoSEQ multiplex PCR; TCRdb keeps only in-frame clonotypes and omits some of them. This sample yields tens of thousands of clones, of which roughly 80% are seen a single time; roughly 11% belongs to the top ten. Here the sequenced sample was CD4+ or CD8+ T cells sorted from blood, taken in a trial of the OX40 agonist ivuxolimab. The receptors were sampled from an adult with an advanced solid tumor such as melanoma, head and neck, liver or kidney cancer. The CDR3 runs from the conserved cysteine through the conserved F or W. A D gene is named only where the DNA matches it firmly. Clone size is given for some rows only: seen once, a few or many times, or a class if the clone is expanded.

cdr3_length	clone_size	d_call	v_call	j_call	cdr3_aa
13	few	TRBD1	TRBV6-5	TRBJ2-7	CASSYSTRGEQYF
15	NA	NA	TRBV18	TRBJ1-5	CASSPPGGGNQPQHF
14	NA	NA	TRBV19	TRBJ1-1	CASTVDRISTEAFF
16	NA	NA	TRBV6-1	TRBJ1-1	CASSVVGGSQGTEAFF
14	NA	TRBD1	TRBV11-2	TRBJ1-1	CASSGTGGGTEAFF
13	NA	NA	TRBV2	TRBJ1-2	CASSKGWADGYTF
14	NA	NA	TRBV5-4	TRBJ2-1	CASSLGGTGNEQFF
14	NA	TRBD1	TRBV7-3	TRBJ2-7	CASSRDRGSYEQYF
15	NA	TRBD2	TRBV6-5	TRBJ2-3	CASSYQRGGTDTQYF
13	once	NA	TRBV19	TRBJ1-5	CASSIAGNQPQHF
16	NA	TRBD1	TRBV30	TRBJ1-5	CAWSRMAQGHGQPQHF
18	NA	TRBD2	TRBV13	TRBJ2-3	CASSLNFGGTSSTDTQYF
15	NA	TRBD2	TRBV19	TRBJ2-1	CASSIRSGAHNEQFF
14	few	TRBD1	TRBV13	TRBJ1-1	CASRRGGADTEAFF
11	NA	NA	TRBV27	TRBJ2-3	CASSITDTQYF
12	few	NA	TRBV7-6	TRBJ2-2	CASSPDLQELFF
16	NA	TRBD2	TRBV10-3	TRBJ2-5	CAISDEVAGYLTTQYF
16	few	NA	TRBV6-1	TRBJ1-3	CASSERVTNSGNTIYF
14	few	NA	TRBV28	TRBJ2-3	CASSNTGRTDTQYF
15	NA	TRBD2	TRBV11-1	TRBJ2-1	CASSQNGAGDNEQFF
15	once	NA	TRBV28	TRBJ1-1	CASSLPWIGTHEAFF
13	few	NA	TRBV7-9	TRBJ1-1	CASSAQGNTEAFF
15	NA	TRBD1	TRBV2	TRBJ1-2	CASSSNPGQIYGYTF
15	NA	NA	TRBV5-4	TRBJ2-3	CASSLVGQTLSAQYF
13	once	NA	TRBV2	TRBJ1-5	CASNGENNQPQHF
14	few	NA	TRBV19	TRBJ1-6	CASSIGQDNSPLHF
17	NA	TRBD2	TRBV28	TRBJ2-3	CASSLVFSLAGVDTQYF
14	NA	NA	TRBV19	TRBJ2-6	CASFQPSGANVLTF
14	NA	NA	TRBV4-2	TRBJ1-5	CASSQAIREGAQHF
13	NA	TRBD1	TRBV28	TRBJ1-5	CASTRGWNQPQHF
11	NA	NA	TRBV30	TRBJ1-1	CAWSGRTEAFF
16	NA	NA	TRBV7-5	TRBJ1-2	CVKTCGSRFGQYGYTF
16	NA	NA	TRBV18	TRBJ2-3	CASSPEGSGSTDTQYF
14	once	NA	TRBV19	TRBJ2-7	CASGSGSTGPEQYF
14	NA	TRBD1	TRBV19	TRBJ1-2	CASSIPGQGYGYTF
13	once	NA	TRBV7-2	TRBJ2-1	CASSSGLNNEQFF
15	few	NA	TRBV7-7	TRBJ2-5	CASSSIGAPQETQYF
13	NA	NA	TRBV9	TRBJ2-3	CASSGLRSATQYF
13	NA	NA	TRBV27	TRBJ1-3	CASRHHSGNTIYF
16	NA	TRBD2	TRBV2	TRBJ2-5	CASSGRLAGVGETQYF
13	many	TRBD1	TRBV5-4	TRBJ1-2	CASSAGQVYGYTF
14	NA	NA	TRBV28	TRBJ2-5	CASSWARGGETQYF
13	NA	NA	TRBV6-1	TRBJ1-4	CASITATNEKLFF
13	NA	NA	TRBV5-4	TRBJ2-5	CASSLTESETQYF
17	NA	TRBD2	TRBV7-2	TRBJ2-3	CASSLVFAGGPTDTQYF
15	NA	NA	TRBV5-5	TRBJ1-1	CASSLGGGLNTEAFF
14	medium-sized	TRBD1	TRBV28	TRBJ1-5	CASSWDRDDQPQHF
17	NA	TRBD1	TRBV4-1	TRBJ1-1	CASSHYFRQGMNTEAFF
11	NA	NA	TRBV30	TRBJ2-7	CAWSHSYEQYF
15	NA	TRBD1	TRBV7-2	TRBJ2-2	CASSLTGGNTGELFF
15	NA	NA	TRBV5-1	TRBJ1-6	CASSLLGTDNSPLHF
15	NA	NA	TRBV5-4	TRBJ2-1	CASSRDDKTYNEQFF
13	NA	TRBD1	TRBV7-2	TRBJ1-1	CASSVGQGGAAFF
14	NA	NA	TRBV7-9	TRBJ1-2	CASSQGTGNYGYTF
16	NA	NA	TRBV27	TRBJ1-5	CASSPGTRGSNQPQHF
13	NA	TRBD2	TRBV2	TRBJ2-3	CASGAGPRDTQYF
13	NA	NA	TRBV30	TRBJ1-5	CAWTVQGGQPQHF